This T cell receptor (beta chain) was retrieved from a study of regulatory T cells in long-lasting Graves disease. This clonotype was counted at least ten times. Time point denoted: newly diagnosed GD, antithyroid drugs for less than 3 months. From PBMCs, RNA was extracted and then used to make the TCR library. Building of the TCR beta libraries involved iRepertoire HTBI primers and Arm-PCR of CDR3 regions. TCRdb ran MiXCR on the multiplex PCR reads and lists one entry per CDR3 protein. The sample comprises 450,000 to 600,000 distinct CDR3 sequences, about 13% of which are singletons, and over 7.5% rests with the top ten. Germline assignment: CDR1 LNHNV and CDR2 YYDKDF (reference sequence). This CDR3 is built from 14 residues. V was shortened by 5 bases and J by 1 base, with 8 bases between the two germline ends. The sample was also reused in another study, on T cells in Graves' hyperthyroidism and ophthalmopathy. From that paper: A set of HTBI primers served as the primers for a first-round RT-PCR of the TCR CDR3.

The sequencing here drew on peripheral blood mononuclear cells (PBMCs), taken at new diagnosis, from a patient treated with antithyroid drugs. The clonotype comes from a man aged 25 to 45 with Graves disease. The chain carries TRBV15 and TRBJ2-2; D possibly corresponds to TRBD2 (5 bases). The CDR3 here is CATSPRENTGELFF. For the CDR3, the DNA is TGTGCCACCAGCCCCCGGGAGAACACCGGGGAGCTGTTTTTT.